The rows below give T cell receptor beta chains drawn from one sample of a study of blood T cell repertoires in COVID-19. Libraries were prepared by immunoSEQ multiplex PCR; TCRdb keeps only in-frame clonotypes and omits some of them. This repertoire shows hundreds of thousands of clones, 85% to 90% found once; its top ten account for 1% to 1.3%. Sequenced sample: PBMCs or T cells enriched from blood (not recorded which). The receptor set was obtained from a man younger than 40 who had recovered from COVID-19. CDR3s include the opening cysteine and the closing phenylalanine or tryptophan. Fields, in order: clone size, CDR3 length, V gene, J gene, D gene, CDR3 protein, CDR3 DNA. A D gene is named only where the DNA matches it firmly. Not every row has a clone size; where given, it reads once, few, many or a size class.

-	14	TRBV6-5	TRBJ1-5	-	CASQQPYSNQPQHF	TGTGCCAGCCAACAGCCCTATAGCAATCAGCCCCAGCATTTT
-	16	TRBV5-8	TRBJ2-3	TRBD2	CASKRLAGGITDTQYF	TGTGCCAGCAAACGACTAGCGGGAGGGATAACAGATACGCAGTATTTT
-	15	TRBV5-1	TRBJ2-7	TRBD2	CASSLQASGDYEQYF	TGCGCCAGCAGCTTGCAGGCTAGCGGGGACTACGAGCAGTACTTC
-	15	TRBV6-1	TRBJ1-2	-	CASSEVALAAYGYTF	TGTGCCAGCAGTGAAGTAGCTTTGGCAGCCTATGGCTACACCTTC
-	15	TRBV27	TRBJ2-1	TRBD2	CASSSPGLAGDEQFF	TGTGCCAGCAGCTCTCCGGGACTAGCTGGCGATGAGCAGTTCTTC
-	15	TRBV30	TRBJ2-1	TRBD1	CAWSVGQGAYNEQFF	TGTGCCTGGAGTGTTGGGCAGGGGGCATACAATGAGCAGTTCTTC
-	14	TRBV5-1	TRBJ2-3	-	CASSPMSGTDTQYF	TGCGCCAGCAGCCCTATGTCCGGCACAGATACGCAGTATTTT
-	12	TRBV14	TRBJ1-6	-	CASSRTSSPLHF	TGTGCCAGCAGTCGGACTTCCTCACCCCTCCACTTT
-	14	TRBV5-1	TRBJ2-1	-	CASSLAGRDNEQFF	TGCGCCAGCAGCTTGGCCGGCCGGGACAATGAGCAGTTCTTC
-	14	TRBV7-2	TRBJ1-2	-	CASSLRGQPYGYTF	TGTGCCAGCAGCTTAAGAGGACAGCCCTATGGCTACACCTTC
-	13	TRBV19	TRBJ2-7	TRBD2	CASSYGGRYEQYF	TGTGCCAGTAGTTACGGCGGGAGGTACGAGCAGTACTTC
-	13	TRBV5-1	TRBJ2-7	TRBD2	CASNLAGGYEQYF	TGCGCCAGCAACTTAGCGGGAGGTTACGAGCAGTACTTC
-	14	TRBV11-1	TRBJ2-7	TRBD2	CASRMESSGGEQYF	TGTGCCAGCAGGATGGAGTCCTCGGGAGGCGAGCAGTACTTC
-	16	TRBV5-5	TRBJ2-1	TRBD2	CASSFGLASSYNEQFF	TGTGCCAGCAGCTTTGGACTAGCAAGCTCCTACAATGAGCAGTTCTTC
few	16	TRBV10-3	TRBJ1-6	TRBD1	CAISPDRGFYNSPLHF	TGTGCCATCTCACCAGACAGGGGTTTTTATAATTCACCCCTCCACTTT
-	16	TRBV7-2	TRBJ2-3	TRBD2	CASSTTSGRTGDTQYF	TGTGCCAGCAGCACAACTAGCGGGAGGACGGGGGATACGCAGTATTTT
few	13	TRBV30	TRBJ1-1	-	CAWSRGAETEAFF	TGTGCCTGGAGTCGGGGGGCAGAGACTGAAGCTTTCTTT
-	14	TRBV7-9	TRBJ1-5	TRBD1	CASSSTGGEQPQHF	TGTGCCAGCAGCTCGACAGGGGGCGAGCAGCCCCAGCATTTT
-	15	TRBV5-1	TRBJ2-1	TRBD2	CASSQTSGSFNEQFF	TGCGCCAGCAGCCAGACTAGCGGGAGTTTCAATGAGCAGTTCTTC
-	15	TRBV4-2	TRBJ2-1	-	CASSQGLGPGNEQFF	TGTGCCAGCAGCCAAGGACTAGGCCCTGGCAATGAGCAGTTCTTC
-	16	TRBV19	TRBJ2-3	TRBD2	CASSELAGVGTDTQYF	TGTGCCAGTAGTGAACTAGCGGGAGTGGGTACAGATACGCAGTATTTT
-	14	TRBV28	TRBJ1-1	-	CASSSQGLGGEAFF	TGTGCCAGCAGTTCCCAGGGACTAGGGGGGGAAGCTTTCTTT
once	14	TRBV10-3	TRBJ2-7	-	CATLGSGPPSEQYF	TGTGCCACCCTCGGGAGCGGGCCTCCTAGTGAGCAGTACTTC
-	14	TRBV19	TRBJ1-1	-	CASSIGRGNTEAFF	TGTGCCAGTAGTATAGGACGGGGGAACACTGAAGCTTTCTTT
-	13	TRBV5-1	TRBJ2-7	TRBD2	CASSSGLANEQYF	TGCGCCAGCAGCTCGGGACTAGCGAACGAGCAGTACTTC
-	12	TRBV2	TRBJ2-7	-	CASSEIQFEQYF	TGTGCCAGCAGTGAAATCCAGTTCGAGCAGTACTTC
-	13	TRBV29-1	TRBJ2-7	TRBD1	CSVVTGGGGEQYF	TGCAGCGTCGTCACAGGGGGCGGGGGCGAGCAGTACTTC
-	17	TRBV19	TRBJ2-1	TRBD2	CASKRREGISSYNEQFF	TGTGCCAGTAAAAGGCGGGAGGGTATTAGCTCCTACAATGAGCAGTTCTTC
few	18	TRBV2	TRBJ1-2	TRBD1	CASSVIPHNSGTDYGYTF	TGTGCCAGCAGTGTAATCCCCCACAACTCCGGGACAGATTATGGCTACACCTTC
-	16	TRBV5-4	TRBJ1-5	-	CASSSDGGQPNQPQHF	TGTGCCAGCAGCTCGGACGGCGGACAGCCAAATCAGCCCCAGCATTTT
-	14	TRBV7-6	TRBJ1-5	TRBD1	CASSTGQHVQPQHF	TGTGCCAGCAGCACGGGACAGCACGTCCAGCCCCAGCATTTT
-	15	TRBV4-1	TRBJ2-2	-	CASSLRDTNTGELFF	TGCGCCAGCAGCCTCAGGGACACCAACACCGGGGAGCTGTTTTTT